This T cell receptor (beta chain) was profiled in a study of regulatory T cells in long-lasting Graves disease. For the study at large: Graves' disease counted as persistent after over 5 years of antithyroid drugs with positive TSH receptor antibodies. Whole-study findings and limits: Since the sample size was small, accuracy may have been reduced. Less diverse TCR repertoires were seen in persistent Graves' patients than in newly diagnosed ones. Among samples with persistent disease, TRBV28, TRBJ1-2 and TRBJ2-5 were favored.

Construction of TCR beta libraries relied on iRepertoire HTBI primers and on Arm-PCR targeting CDR3 regions. TCRdb ran MiXCR on the multiplex PCR reads and lists one entry per CDR3 protein. The data show 430,000 or so distinct CDR3 sequences, around 20% seen once. Noted time point: persistent/refractory GD, antithyroid drugs over 5 years with positive TRAb. TCR sequences were obtained from RNA taken from PBMCs. The CDR3 contains 15 residues. Unmatched junction bases numbered 6, after V lost 7 bases and J lost 0 bases. The V gene's germline CDR1 is SGHKS and CDR2 YYEKEE (reference sequence). For this clonotype: What it recognizes is unknown.

V and J are TRBV5-5 and TRBJ1-5; 8 bases map to TRBD1. Material: peripheral blood mononuclear cells (PBMCs), obtained when the disease was refractory, from a patient treated with antithyroid drugs. This receptor was identified in a female donor with Graves disease. CDR3 nucleotide sequence: TGTGCCAGCTCCTGGACAGGGAATAGCAATCAGCCCCAGCATTTT. This sequence encodes CASSWTGNSNQPQHF.